The 20 T cell receptor beta chains below were found in one sample sequenced in a study of blood T cell repertoires in COVID-19. Measured with immunoSEQ multiplex PCR; TCRdb has only the in-frame clones, and not every one. The sample has more than 250,000 clones, about 92% seen once; the top ten hold 15% to 20%. The sample consisted of PBMCs or T cells enriched from blood (not recorded which). All receptors come from a woman in her 30s who had recovered from COVID-19.

The gene calls are TRBV3-1 (or the pseudogene TRBV3-2) and TRBJ1-6; D is ambiguous. Germline-derived CDR1 and CDR2 are LGHDT and YNNKEL (reference sequence). V lost 4 bases and J lost 9, with 7 bases in between. The length of the CDR3 is 12 residues. CDR3: CASSLTGSPLHF. CDR3 DNA sequence: TGTGCCAGCAGCCTTACGGGTTCACCCCTCCACTTT.

This sequence joins TRBV6-5 and TRBJ2-7, with D perhaps TRBD2 (5 bases). The CDR3 is 12 residues long. V lost 2 bases and J lost 7, with 9 bases in between. The germline V gene has CDR1 MNHEY and CDR2 SVGAGI. In DNA, the CDR3 is TGTGCCAGCAGTTACCCGTCGGGGGAGCAGTACTTC. Translated, it gives CASSYPSGEQYF.

This rearrangement joins TRBV6-5 to TRBJ1-1; D perhaps matches TRBD1 (6 bases). Trimming cost V 8 bases and J 3 bases, with 10 bases left between them. The CDR3 runs 12 residues. In germline, CDR1 is MNHEY, CDR2 SVGAGI. The CDR3 DNA reads TGTGCCAGCGTTGGGGGCTACACTGAAGCTTTCTTT. Its translation is CASVGGYTEAFF.

The V call is TRBV9, the J call TRBJ2-1; weak D call: TRBD2 (7 bases). Germline CDR1 SGDLS, CDR2 YYNGEE. The CDR3 is 15 amino acids. Trimming shortened V by 0 bases and J by 2 bases, and 9 bases separated the two germline ends. Here the CDR3 DNA reads TGTGCCAGCAGCGTAGAGGGGGGGCCCTACAATGAGCAGTTCTTC. This translates into CASSVEGGPYNEQFF.

The chain recombines TRBV19 with TRBJ2-1; 11 nucleotides line up with TRBD2. J was trimmed by 1 base and V by 5 bases; bases with no gene match: 7. The CDR3 is 17 amino acids. The germline V gene has CDR1 LNHDA and CDR2 SQIVND (reference sequence). CDR3 DNA: TGTGCCAGTAGTCACGATAGCGGGAGGGGGTCCTACAATGAGCAGTTCTTC. It yields the protein CASSHDSGRGSYNEQFF.

V is TRBV9 and J is TRBJ2-7; 13 positions match TRBD2. This CDR3 region has 16 residues. V was pared by 3 bases and J by 5 bases, with 8 bases of the junction left unmatched. The germline CDR1 and CDR2 sequences are SGDLS and YYNGEE. The CDR3 DNA is TGTGCCAGCAGCGGGACTAGCGGGAGACTTAGGGACGAGCAGTACTTC. Its protein product is CASSGTSGRLRDEQYF.

The chain combines TRBV5-1 with TRBJ2-3, with 7 nucleotides matching TRBD2. Germline CDR1 is SGHRS and CDR2 is YFSETQ. The CDR3 length is 16 residues. V lost 0 bases to trimming and J lost 2 bases; unmatched junction nucleotides: 6. CDR3 DNA sequence: TGCGCCAGCAGCTTGGGGGCTAGCGGTTACACAGATACGCAGTATTTT. Its protein is CASSLGASGYTDTQYF.

J is TRBJ1-2 and V is TRBV7-9, with 7 bases that match TRBD1. The germline V gene has CDR1 SEHNR and CDR2 FQNEAQ (reference sequence). CDR3 length: 15 residues. Germline trimming cut 5 bases from V and 2 bases from J; bases unmatched to any gene: 8. Written as DNA, the CDR3 is TGTGCCAGCAGCGCCGCCGGGACAGCAAACTATGGCTACACCTTC. This translates into CASSAAGTANYGYTF.

Here the CDR3 reads CASSLYRDTEAFF. CDR3 coding DNA: TGCGCCAGCAGCTTATACAGGGACACTGAAGCTTTCTTT. The chain joins TRBV5-1 to TRBJ1-1; D is perhaps TRBD1 (6 bases). Germline CDR1 SGHRS, CDR2 YFSETQ. V was clipped by 2 bases and J by 3 bases, with 8 bases between them. The CDR3 totals 13 residues. Together with reference TRBV5-1 and TRBJ1-1, the CDR3 gives the full variable domain: KAGVTQTPRYLIKTRGQQVTLSCSPISGHRSVSWYQQTPGQGLQFLFEYFSETQRNKGNFPGRFSGRQFSNSRSEMNVSTLELGDSALYLCASSLYRDTEAFFGQGTRLTVV.

This clone was seen just once. The V gene is TRBV2, the J gene TRBJ1-6; D call uncertain. V was shortened by 1 base and J by 6 bases, with 7 bases between the two germline ends. The CDR3 is 14 residues long. Germline V gives CDR1 SNHLY, CDR2 FYNNEI. The CDR3 nucleotides are TGTGCCAGCAGTGAAGGGCAGGCTAATTCACCCCTCCACTTT. Its translation is CASSEGQANSPLHF.

The chain couples TRBV2 to TRBJ2-1; 7 positions agree with TRBD2. The CDR3 runs 16 residues. The trim removed 6 bases at V and 6 bases at J, leaving 14 bases unmatched. Germline V gene sequence: CDR1 SNHLY, CDR2 FYNNEI. As DNA, the CDR3 is TGTGCCAGCAGCCTAGGTCTAGCGGCTGGCCTCAATGAGCAGTTCTTC. Residues: CASSLGLAAGLNEQFF.

A note on this clone: The identical CDR3 is also encoded by other nucleotide sequences in the sample. The CDR3 DNA sequence: TGTGCCAGCAGCCAAGACAACAGAAACACCATATATTTT. Protein product: CASSQDNRNTIYF. V usage is TRBV3-1 (or the pseudogene TRBV3-2) and J usage is TRBJ1-3; D remains ambiguous. Between the trimmed V and J ends, which lost 0 bases and 5 bases, there was a span of 5 bases. The length of the CDR3 is 13 residues. The germline V gene has CDR1 LGHDT and CDR2 YNNKEL (reference sequence).

The chain employs TRBV27 and TRBJ2-6; maybe TRBD2 (6 bases). Germline V CDR1 and CDR2: MNHEY, SMNVEV (reference sequence). The CDR3 loop spans 17 amino acids. V dropped 2 bases and J dropped 2 bases, with 13 bases sitting between them. This CDR3 reads CASSLGGSFPGANVLTF. In DNA, the CDR3 is TGTGCCAGCAGTTTAGGGGGGAGTTTCCCTGGGGCCAACGTCCTGACTTTC.

The chain carries TRBV27 and TRBJ2-2; D might be TRBD2 (5 bases). The CDR3 extends over 14 amino acids. CDR1 and CDR2 (germline): MNHEY, SMNVEV (reference sequence). V was cut by 6 bases and J by 0 bases, with 8 bases left in between. CDR3 sequence reads: CASSSGTNTGELFF. The CDR3 coding sequence is TGTGCCAGCAGCTCCGGGACGAACACCGGGGAGCTGTTTTTT.

This clone was seen only a few times. The V gene is TRBV11-3, the J gene TRBJ1-1; tentatively, D is TRBD1 (5 bases). The ends were cut back, 7 bases at V and 7 bases at J, with 16 bases in the middle. The germline V gene has CDR1 SGHNT and CDR2 YENEEA. The CDR3 runs 13 residues. CDR3 DNA sequence: TGTGCCAGCACCATCGCCGGGGGTGGTGAAGCTTTCTTT. Amino acids: CASTIAGGGEAFF.

The rearrangement links TRBV5-1 to TRBJ2-1, with 11 bases that match TRBD2. Germline V gene lookup returns CDR1 SGHRS and CDR2 YFSETQ. The V and J ends lost 2 bases and 10 bases, in that order; junction bases with no gene match: 8. The CDR3 contains 15 residues. The CDR3 loop is CASSLEPGLADEQFF. As DNA, the CDR3 is TGCGCCAGCAGCTTAGAACCGGGACTAGCGGACGAGCAGTTCTTC.

The rearrangement links TRBV28 to TRBJ1-5, with D perhaps matching TRBD1 (5 bases). V dropped 4 bases and J dropped 5 bases, with 12 bases sitting between them. Germline CDR1 is MDHEN and CDR2 is SYDVKM. CDR3 length equals 14 residues. CDR3 in DNA: TGTGCCAGCAGTTCGGGGGGAGGCCATCAGCCCCAGCATTTT. Its translation is CASSSGGGHQPQHF.

V usage is TRBV7-2 and J usage is TRBJ1-6; a weak D match, TRBD1 (5 bases). Germline V gene sequence: CDR1 SGHTA, CDR2 FQGNSA. This CDR3 is 14 amino acids long. V was cut by 2 bases and J by 9 bases, with 11 bases left in between. CDR3 nucleotides: TGTGCCAGCAGCTTACCGGGGGAGGGTTCACCCCTCCACTTT. As protein: CASSLPGEGSPLHF.

The chain combines TRBV29-1 with TRBJ1-5; D remains unclear. The length of the CDR3 is 14 residues. V shed 4 bases and J shed 4 bases, with 14 bases lying between them. Germline CDR1 reads SQVTM; CDR2 reads ANQGSEA. CDR3 sequence: CSVAEGNSNQPQHF. Here the CDR3 DNA reads TGCAGCGTTGCGGAGGGAAATAGTAATCAGCCCCAGCATTTT.

DNA for the CDR3: TGTGCCAGCTCACCCCCTCTAGGCCGAGGGAACACCGGGGAGCTGTTTTTT. This translates into CASSPPLGRGNTGELFF. The rearrangement links TRBV18 to TRBJ2-2; D remains ambiguous. V was cut by 3 bases and J by 1 base, with 15 bases left in between. The CDR3 is 17 residues long. Germline V CDR1 and CDR2: KGHSH, LQKENI.